These T cell receptor beta chains were read from a single sample in a study of T cell responses to AZD1222 COVID-19 vaccine. Using immunoSEQ multiplex PCR, the repertoire was profiled, and TCRdb retains in-frame clones only, with some absent. Of about 34,000 clones listed, 70% to 80% are singletons. The sample was peripheral blood, taken 28 days after the second AZD1222 dose. The receptors were gathered from an adult who received the AZD1222 COVID-19 vaccine. Each CDR3 is given with its conserved first and last residue. Fields, in order: V gene, clone size, J gene, D gene, CDR3 protein, CDR3 DNA. The D gene is left open where the match is weak. Clone size is not always given. Where it is, it says once, few, many or a class for expanded clones.

TRBV11-2	-	TRBJ1-1	-	CASSTGGGHTEAFF	TGTGCCAGCAGCACCGGAGGGGGACACACTGAAGCTTTCTTT
TRBV7-2	-	TRBJ2-5	-	CASSLGQSETQYF	TGTGCCAGCAGCTTAGGGCAGTCGGAGACCCAGTACTTC
TRBV12-1	-	TRBJ2-1	-	CASSFVPALQGSSYNEQFF	TGTGCCAGCAGCTTTGTACCCGCCTTACAGGGGAGCTCCTACAATGAGCAGTTCTTC
TRBV5-1	-	TRBJ2-3	TRBD2	CASSSQLAGGGTDTQYF	TGCGCCAGCAGTTCCCAACTAGCGGGAGGTGGCACAGATACGCAGTATTTT
TRBV4-1	-	TRBJ2-6	-	CASSHFLRGAGANVLTF	TGCGCCAGCAGCCATTTCCTCAGGGGGGCTGGGGCCAACGTCCTGACTTTC
TRBV5-1	-	TRBJ1-5	TRBD1	CASSLTTGGNQPQHF	TGCGCCAGCAGCTTAACGACAGGGGGCAATCAGCCCCAGCATTTT
TRBV14	-	TRBJ1-6	-	CASSSRDRSTNNSPLHF	TGTGCCAGCAGCTCCCGGGACCGTTCCACAAATAATTCACCCCTCCACTTT
TRBV21-1	-	TRBJ2-5	-	CASSKYPVVVETQYF	TGTGCCAGCAGCAAATATCCAGTAGTAGTTGAGACCCAGTACTTC
TRBV11-3	-	TRBJ1-2	TRBD1	CASSLEGRGSNYGYTF	TGTGCCAGCAGCTTAGAGGGCAGGGGGAGTAACTATGGCTACACCTTC
TRBV29-1	few	TRBJ1-4	-	CSVEDRKGRDEKLFF	TGCAGCGTTGAAGATCGAAAGGGACGGGATGAAAAACTGTTTTTT
TRBV30	few	TRBJ2-3	TRBD2	CAWSRLAGVADTQYF	TGTGCCTGGAGCCGTCTAGCGGGAGTAGCAGATACGCAGTATTTT
TRBV29-1	-	TRBJ2-7	-	CSVRSRVGLGYEQYF	TGCAGCGTTCGATCTAGGGTGGGGTTGGGGTACGAGCAGTACTTC
TRBV18	once	TRBJ1-5	-	CASSPDMSNQPQHF	TGTGCCAGCTCACCCGACATGAGCAATCAGCCCCAGCATTTT
TRBV19	few	TRBJ1-5	TRBD1	CASSIDIETGNNQPQHF	TGTGCCAGTAGTATAGATATCGAGACAGGGAACAATCAGCCCCAGCATTTT
TRBV9	once	TRBJ1-3	-	CASRATGTGNTIYF	TGTGCCAGCAGAGCTACAGGGACTGGAAACACCATATATTTT
TRBV18	-	TRBJ1-4	TRBD1	CASSQVDRAEKLFF	TGTGCCAGCTCACAGGTAGACAGGGCTGAAAAACTGTTTTTT
TRBV6-4	-	TRBJ2-1	-	CANPNRAWGLNEQFF	TGTGCCAATCCAAACAGGGCCTGGGGGCTCAATGAGCAGTTCTTC
TRBV15	-	TRBJ1-5	TRBD1	CATTRTGMYSNQPQHF	TGTGCCACCACCAGGACAGGGATGTATAGCAATCAGCCCCAGCATTTT
TRBV7-2	-	TRBJ2-3	-	CASSLEAASTDTQYF	TGTGCCAGCAGCTTAGAGGCAGCGAGCACAGATACGCAGTATTTT
TRBV4-1	-	TRBJ2-4	-	CASSQTIGGIVDIQYF	TGCGCCAGCAGCCAGACGATAGGAGGGATCGTTGACATTCAGTACTTC
TRBV11-1	-	TRBJ1-5	-	CASSLNGGNQPQHF	TGTGCCAGCAGCCTCAACGGAGGCAATCAGCCCCAGCATTTT
TRBV7-3	-	TRBJ2-3	-	CASSSGSSTDTQYF	TGTGCCAGCAGCTCCGGTAGTAGCACAGATACGCAGTATTTT
TRBV5-1	-	TRBJ1-2	TRBD1	CASSLDPGQAYGYTF	TGCGCCAGCAGCTTGGATCCGGGACAGGCCTATGGCTACACCTTC
TRBV11-3	-	TRBJ2-1	-	CASSLDFLSYNEQFF	TGTGCCAGCAGCTTAGATTTCCTTTCCTACAATGAGCAGTTCTTC
TRBV5-1	-	TRBJ1-3	-	CASSLGQAGRNTIYF	TGCGCCAGCAGCTTGGGCCAGGCTGGAAGAAACACCATATATTTT
TRBV7-2	-	TRBJ2-2	-	CASATSLGRAGELFF	TGTGCCAGCGCGACTAGTCTCGGGCGAGCCGGGGAGCTGTTTTTT
TRBV11-2	-	TRBJ2-5	TRBD2	CASSKRLAGGIRETQYF	TGTGCCAGCAGCAAACGATTAGCGGGGGGTATTAGAGAGACCCAGTACTTC
TRBV2	-	TRBJ1-3	-	CASSGQGLSGNTIYF	TGTGCCAGCAGTGGCCAGGGGCTCTCTGGAAACACCATATATTTT
TRBV2	-	TRBJ1-6	TRBD1	CARRGILGQANSPLHF	TGTGCCAGAAGGGGGATTTTGGGACAGGCGAATTCACCCCTCCACTTT
TRBV18	-	TRBJ1-2	TRBD1	CASSWDSLYGYTF	TGTGCCAGCTCCTGGGACAGCCTCTATGGCTACACCTTC
TRBV20-1	once	TRBJ2-4	-	CSASLGWNIQYF	TGCAGTGCTAGTCTCGGGTGGAACATTCAGTACTTC
TRBV30	-	TRBJ1-2	-	CAWLAQGFSYGYTF	TGTGCCTGGTTGGCACAGGGCTTTTCCTATGGCTACACCTTC
TRBV6-2/TRBV6-3	-	TRBJ1-1	-	CASSYSAGRRNTEAFF	TGTGCCAGCAGTTACTCAGCGGGACGGCGAAACACTGAAGCTTTCTTT
TRBV5-6	once	TRBJ1-4	-	CASSLRGANEKLFF	TGTGCCAGCAGCTTGCGAGGGGCTAATGAAAAACTGTTTTTT
TRBV19	-	TRBJ1-1	TRBD1	CASRDRTTNTEAFF	TGTGCCAGCCGGGACAGAACCACGAACACTGAAGCTTTCTTT
TRBV3-1/TRBV3-2	-	TRBJ2-7	TRBD1	CASSLIPGQSSYEQYF	TGTGCCAGCAGCCTTATTCCGGGACAGAGCTCCTACGAGCAGTACTTC
TRBV12-5	-	TRBJ1-3	-	CAHGGGGNTIYF	TGTGCTCACGGGGGGGGCGGAAACACCATATATTTT